This paragraph covers one T cell receptor beta chain sequence. Its antigen is still unknown. Because the library targeted alpha chains, this beta chain is an off-target read whose size means little. Study-level results: Tumor Treg TCRs overlapped most with tumor naive CD4+ cells. Larger-cohort validation covered only one TCR beta V-J rearrangement.

V lost 6 bases, J lost 6 bases, and 17 bases lay in between. This CDR3 region has 14 residues. The V gene's germline CDR1 is SGHNT and CDR2 YENEEA. Purified naive CD4+ T cells were depleted of CD25+ Tregs. Semi-nested PCR with Nested Universal Primer A followed constant-region reverse priming of full-length variable regions. Each CDR3 protein gets one entry after TCRdb re-called the 5' RACE reads with MiXCR. The sample table includes over 12 distinct CDR3 sequences. This rearrangement joins TRBV11-3 to TRBJ1-1; D remains ambiguous. The receptor's source is a female donor with breast cancer. Sequenced material: naive CD4+ T cells sorted from a lymph node. Subset of the sample: naive CD4+ T cells, CD4+CD45RA+CD25-. In nucleotides, the CDR3 is TGTGCCAGCAGATCGACCGACGGGAGGGCTGAAGCTTTCTTT. This gives the protein CASRSTDGRAEAFF.